These T cell receptor beta chains were read from a single sample in a study of T cell responses to AZD1222 COVID-19 vaccine. The data were produced by immunoSEQ multiplex PCR, yet TCRdb's version contains in-frame clones alone and is incomplete. The sample carries over 110,000 clones, around 90% recorded once. The sample here was peripheral blood, taken on day 0 of AZD1222 vaccination. The source is an adult in good health. CDR3s include the opening cysteine and the closing phenylalanine or tryptophan. Fields, in order: V gene, J gene, CDR3 protein.

v_call: TRBV5-1; j_call: TRBJ1-2; cdr3_aa: CASSLEENYGYTF
v_call: TRBV27; j_call: TRBJ2-1; cdr3_aa: CASSFPPGTGLYNEQFF
v_call: TRBV5-1; j_call: TRBJ2-5; cdr3_aa: CASSVDRRQETQYF
v_call: TRBV15; j_call: TRBJ1-3; cdr3_aa: CATSTDSTGNTIYF
v_call: TRBV24-1; j_call: TRBJ1-2; cdr3_aa: CATSDLDRGPEGYTF
v_call: TRBV12-3/TRBV12-4; j_call: TRBJ1-4; cdr3_aa: CASSGAGGKLFF
v_call: TRBV27; j_call: TRBJ1-6; cdr3_aa: CASRPLQGFYNSPLHF
v_call: TRBV5-6; j_call: TRBJ2-6; cdr3_aa: CASSPIKQGSNTGANVLTF
v_call: TRBV12-3/TRBV12-4; j_call: TRBJ2-7; cdr3_aa: CASSYRGREQYF
v_call: TRBV7-9; j_call: TRBJ2-5; cdr3_aa: CASSPPGLATEETQYF